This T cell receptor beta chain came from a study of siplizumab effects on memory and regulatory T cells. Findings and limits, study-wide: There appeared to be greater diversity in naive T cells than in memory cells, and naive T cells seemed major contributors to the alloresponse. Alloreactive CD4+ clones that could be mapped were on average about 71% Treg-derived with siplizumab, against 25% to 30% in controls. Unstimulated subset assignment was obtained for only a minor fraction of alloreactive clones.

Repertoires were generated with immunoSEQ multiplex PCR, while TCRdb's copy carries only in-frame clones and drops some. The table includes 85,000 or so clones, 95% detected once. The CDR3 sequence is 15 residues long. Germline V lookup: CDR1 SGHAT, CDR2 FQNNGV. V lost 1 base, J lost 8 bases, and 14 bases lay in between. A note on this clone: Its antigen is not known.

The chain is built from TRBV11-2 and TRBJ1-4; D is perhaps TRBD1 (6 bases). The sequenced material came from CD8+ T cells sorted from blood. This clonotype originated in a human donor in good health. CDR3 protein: CASSLAQGPREKLFF. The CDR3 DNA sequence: TGTGCCAGCAGCTTAGCACAGGGACCTCGGGAAAAACTGTTTTTT.